This TCR beta chain is drawn from a study of blood T cell repertoires in COVID-19. In the original processing: Estimates of nucleated cell counts were drawn from the amplification of reference gene primers. Data came from immunoSEQ multiplex PCR; TCRdb stores just in-frame clones and leaves some out. That table furnishes V, J and clone size, whereas the DNA furnished D and trimming. The sample has just over 200,000 clones, about three quarters seen once. The TCR originated in a woman aged 70-85 years with acute or convalescent COVID-19. Sequencing input: peripheral blood.

The CDR3 here is CASSLGLVGTNYGYTF. CDR3 coding DNA: TGTGCCAGCAGCTTAGGGTTAGTGGGGACAAACTATGGCTACACCTTC. This chain links TRBV7-8 with TRBJ1-2; the D gene is possibly TRBD1 (6 bases). This CDR3 spans 16 amino acids. Germline V gene data show CDR1 as SGHVS and CDR2 as FQNEAQ. Trimming removed 1 base from V and 2 bases from J, with 14 bases in between.